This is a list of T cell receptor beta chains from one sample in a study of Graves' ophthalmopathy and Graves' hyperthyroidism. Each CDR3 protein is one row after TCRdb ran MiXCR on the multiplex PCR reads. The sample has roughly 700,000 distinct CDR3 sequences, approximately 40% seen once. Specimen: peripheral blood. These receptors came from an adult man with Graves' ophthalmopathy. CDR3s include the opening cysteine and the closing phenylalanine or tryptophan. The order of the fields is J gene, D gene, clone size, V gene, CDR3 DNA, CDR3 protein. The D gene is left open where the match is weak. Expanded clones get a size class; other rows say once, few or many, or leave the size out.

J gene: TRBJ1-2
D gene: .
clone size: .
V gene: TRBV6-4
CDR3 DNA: TGTGCCAGCAGTAGACAGGTTCTTCCCTATGGCTACACCTTC
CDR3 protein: CASSRQVLPYGYTF

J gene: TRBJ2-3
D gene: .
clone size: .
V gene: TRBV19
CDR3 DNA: TGTGCCACGACAGGGAGGGATACGCAGTATTTT
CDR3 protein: CATTGRDTQYF

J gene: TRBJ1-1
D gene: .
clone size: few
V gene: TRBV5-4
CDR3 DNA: TGTGCCAGCAGCCCGGGCCAGTACACTGAAGCTTTCTTT
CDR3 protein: CASSPGQYTEAFF

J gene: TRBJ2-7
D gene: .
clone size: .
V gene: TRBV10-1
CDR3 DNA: TGCGCCAGCAGAGGGGACCTATCGTACGAGCAGTACTTC
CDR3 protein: CASRGDLSYEQYF

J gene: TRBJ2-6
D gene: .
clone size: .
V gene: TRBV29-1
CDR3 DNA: TGCAGCGTAGGCTCAGGCTCTGGGGCCAACGTCCTGACTTTC
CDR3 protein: CSVGSGSGANVLTF

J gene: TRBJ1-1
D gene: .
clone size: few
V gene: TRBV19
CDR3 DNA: TGTGCCAGTAGTAAAGCCGAAATCACTGAAGCTTTCTTT
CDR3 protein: CASSKAEITEAFF

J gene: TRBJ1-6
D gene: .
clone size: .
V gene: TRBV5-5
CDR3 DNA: TGTGCCAGCAGCTTGAACAGGGACTCACCCCTCCACTTT
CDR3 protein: CASSLNRDSPLHF

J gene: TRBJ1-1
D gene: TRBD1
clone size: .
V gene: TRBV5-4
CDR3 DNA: TGTGCCAGCAGCTGGGGACAGTTAATGAACACTGAAGCTTTCTTT
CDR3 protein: CASSWGQLMNTEAFF

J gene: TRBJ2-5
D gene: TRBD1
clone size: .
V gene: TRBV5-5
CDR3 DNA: TGTGCCAGCAGCTTGGTAGGGGGCGTCAGCCAAGAGACCCAGTACTTC
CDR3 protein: CASSLVGGVSQETQYF

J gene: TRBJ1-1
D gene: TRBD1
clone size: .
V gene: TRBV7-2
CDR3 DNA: TGTGCCAGCAGTAGTTTAGGACAGGGGATGAACACTGAAGCTTTCTTT
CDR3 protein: CASSSLGQGMNTEAFF

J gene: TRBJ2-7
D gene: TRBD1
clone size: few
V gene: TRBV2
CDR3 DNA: TGTGCCAGCAGCCCAGGAGGGGCACGGGACAGGAGCTCCTACGAGCAGTACTTC
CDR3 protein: CASSPGGARDRSSYEQYF

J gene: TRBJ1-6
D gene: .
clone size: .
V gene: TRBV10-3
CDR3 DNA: TGTGCCATCAGTGAGACGTTGGGTTCACCCCTCCACTTT
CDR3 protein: CAISETLGSPLHF

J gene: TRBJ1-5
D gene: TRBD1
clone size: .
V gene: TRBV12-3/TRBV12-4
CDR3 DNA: TGTGCCAGCAGTTTCGACAGGGTAGGTCAGCCCCAGCATTTT
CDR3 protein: CASSFDRVGQPQHF

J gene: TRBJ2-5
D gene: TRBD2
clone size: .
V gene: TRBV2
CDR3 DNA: TGTGCCAGCAGTCAATTAGCGGGGCCAATACAAGAGACCCGGTACTTC
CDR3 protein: CASSQLAGPIQETRYF

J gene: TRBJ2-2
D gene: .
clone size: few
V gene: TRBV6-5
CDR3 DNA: TGTGCCAGCAGTTACTCGAGACAGAACACCGGGGAGCTGTTTTTT
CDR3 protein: CASSYSRQNTGELFF

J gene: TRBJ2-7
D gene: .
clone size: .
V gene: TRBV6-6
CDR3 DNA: TGTGCCAGCAGTTACCTTATCGGCGCCTACGAGCAGTACTTC
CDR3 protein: CASSYLIGAYEQYF

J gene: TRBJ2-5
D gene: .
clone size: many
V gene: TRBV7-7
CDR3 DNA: TGTGCTAGCAGCTTAGAGGGTTTTATCGCGGAGGAGACCCAGTACTTC
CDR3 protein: CASSLEGFIAEETQYF

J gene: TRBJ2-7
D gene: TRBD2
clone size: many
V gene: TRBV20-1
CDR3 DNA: TGCAGTGCCCTTGGGGGGGCTAGCGGGACGGCGGAGCAGTACTTC
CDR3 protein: CSALGGASGTAEQYF

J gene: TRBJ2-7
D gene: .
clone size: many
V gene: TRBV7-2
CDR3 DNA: TGTGCCAGCAGCTTATGGGGGGACAACTCCTACGAGCAGTACTTC
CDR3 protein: CASSLWGDNSYEQYF

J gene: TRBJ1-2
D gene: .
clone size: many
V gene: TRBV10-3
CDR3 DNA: TGTGCCATCAGTGAGTCGAGTCCCCGGGGGTATGGCTACACCTTC
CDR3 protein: CAISESSPRGYGYTF

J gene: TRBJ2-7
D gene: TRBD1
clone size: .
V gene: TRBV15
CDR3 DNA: TGTGCCGCCAGCAGGACCGGGACAGGGGGGTACTACGAGCAGTACTTC
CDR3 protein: CAASRTGTGGYYEQYF

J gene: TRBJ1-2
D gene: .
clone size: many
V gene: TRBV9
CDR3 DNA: TGTGCCAGCAGCGGTGGAAGACCCGCCCACGGGGGCTACACCTTC
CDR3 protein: CASSGGRPAHGGYTF

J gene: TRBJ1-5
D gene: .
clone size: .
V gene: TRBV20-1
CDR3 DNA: TGCAGTGCTAGAGGGACATTTCGTAGCAATCAGCCCCAGCATTTT
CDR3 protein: CSARGTFRSNQPQHF

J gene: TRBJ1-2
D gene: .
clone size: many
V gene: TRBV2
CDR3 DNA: TGTGCCAGCACCTTGGACGGCAACTATGGCTACACCTTC
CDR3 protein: CASTLDGNYGYTF

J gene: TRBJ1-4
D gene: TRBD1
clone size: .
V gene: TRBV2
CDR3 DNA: TGTGCCAGCAGTCCTACTCACGTAACAGGGGGGCACAATGAAAAACTGTTTTTT
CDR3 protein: CASSPTHVTGGHNEKLFF

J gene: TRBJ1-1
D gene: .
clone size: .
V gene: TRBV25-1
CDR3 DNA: TGTGCCAGCAGTGAATATGGGGCTGAAGCTTTCTTT
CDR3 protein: CASSEYGAEAFF

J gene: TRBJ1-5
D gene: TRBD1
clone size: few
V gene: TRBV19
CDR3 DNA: TGTGCCAGTAGTACGACCGGGACAGCCTTTACCAATCAGCCCCAGCATTTT
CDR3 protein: CASSTTGTAFTNQPQHF

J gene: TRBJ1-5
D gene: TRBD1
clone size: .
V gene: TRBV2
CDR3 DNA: TGTGCCAGCAGTTACTCGACAGGGGGAGGAAGCAATCAGCCCCAGCATTTT
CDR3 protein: CASSYSTGGGSNQPQHF

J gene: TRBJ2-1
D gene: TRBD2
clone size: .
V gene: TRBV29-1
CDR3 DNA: TGCAGCGTGCAAGCCGGGACTAGCGGGAGTGGAGAGCAGTTCTTC
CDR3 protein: CSVQAGTSGSGEQFF

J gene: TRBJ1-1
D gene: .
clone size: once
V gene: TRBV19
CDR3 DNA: TGTGCTAGAGTCCCCAGGGTGTTCACTGAAGCTTTCTTT
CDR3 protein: CARVPRVFTEAFF

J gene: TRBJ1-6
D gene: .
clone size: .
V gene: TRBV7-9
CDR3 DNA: TGTGCCAGCAGCCCACTACAGGGTAATAATTCACCCCTCCACTTT
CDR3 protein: CASSPLQGNNSPLHF

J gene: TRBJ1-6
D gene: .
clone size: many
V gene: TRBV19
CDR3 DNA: TGTGCCAGTAGTATGGAGGACAGCACACCCCTCCACTTT
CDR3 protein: CASSMEDSTPLHF

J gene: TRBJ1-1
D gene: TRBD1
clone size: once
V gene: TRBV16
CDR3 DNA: TGTGCCAGCAGCCAATCGCCAGGGGGATTTCCTGAAGCTTTCTTT
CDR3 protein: CASSQSPGGFPEAFF

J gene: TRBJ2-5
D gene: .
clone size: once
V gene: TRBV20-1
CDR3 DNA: TGCAGTGCTAGTAAGAGCGAAGAGACCCAGTACTTC
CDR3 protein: CSASKSEETQYF